The 17 T cell receptor beta chains listed next were all sequenced from one sample in a study of blood T cell repertoires in COVID-19. Only in-frame clones appear in the TCRdb table, and some are missing; sequencing was by immunoSEQ multiplex PCR. The sample carries about 74,000 clones, about 92% recorded once. The specimen sequenced was peripheral blood. The source of these receptors is a human donor in a cohort sampled during active COVID-19.

The chain uses TRBV5-3 and TRBJ2-5; TRBD2 matches at 9 bases. TRBV5-3 is designated an ORF whose function remains uncertain. The J segment lost 1 base and the V segment lost 5 bases, leaving 9 bases of the junction unmatched. The CDR3 is made up of 16 amino acids. The CDR3 spells CARSFPGLAPQETQYF. The CDR3 coding sequence is TGTGCCAGAAGTTTTCCGGGACTAGCTCCCCAAGAGACCCAGTACTTC.

This chain uses TRBV6-5 with TRBJ2-7; 8 bases line up with TRBD1. The trim removed 7 bases at V and 3 bases at J, leaving 11 bases unmatched. Germline V gives CDR1 MNHEY, CDR2 SVGAGI. This CDR3 spans 15 amino acids. CDR3 residues: CASNRALGQDYEQYF. CDR3 nucleotides: TGTGCCAGCAACAGAGCTTTGGGACAGGACTACGAGCAGTACTTC.

This clone was seen a handful of times. The chain joins TRBV3-1 (or the pseudogene TRBV3-2) to TRBJ1-2; D ambiguous. V lost 1 base to trimming and J lost 3 bases, with 15 bases between them. CDR3 length: 16 residues. CDR1 is LGHDT, CDR2 YNNKEL, per germline (reference sequence). The CDR3 region has the DNA TGTGCCAGCAGCCAAGGTTTCGGTTTAAGCTACTATGGCTACACCTTC. Its protein product is CASSQGFGLSYYGYTF.

This chain links TRBV7-3 with TRBJ1-2; TRBD1 matches at 9 bases. The germline gives CDR1 SGHTA, CDR2 FQGTGA. V was pared by 5 bases and J by 6 bases, with 7 bases of the junction left unmatched. The CDR3 covers 14 residues. The CDR3 here is CASSATGGANGYTF. CDR3 bases: TGTGCCAGCAGCGCAACAGGGGGCGCGAATGGCTACACCTTC.

The rearrangement joins TRBV3-1 (or the pseudogene TRBV3-2) to TRBJ2-2, with 9 bases that match TRBD2. V shed 2 bases, J shed 0 bases, and the junction held 1 base outside the gene matches. CDR1 and CDR2 from the germline V gene are LGHDT and YNNKEL (reference sequence). This CDR3 has 16 amino acids. Here the CDR3 reads CASSQTSGPNTGELFF. CDR3 DNA sequence: TGTGCCAGCAGCCAAACTAGCGGGCCGAACACCGGGGAGCTGTTTTTT.

The chain employs TRBV28 and TRBJ1-5; D gene unclear. This CDR3 has 15 residues. Germline V CDR1 and CDR2: MDHEN, SYDVKM. The V and J ends lost 6 bases and 2 bases respectively, with 14 bases between them. CDR3 amino acids: CASSPGGGGNQPQHF. The CDR3 nucleotides are TGTGCCAGCAGCCCCGGAGGCGGTGGCAATCAGCCCCAGCATTTT.

The V call is TRBV7-2, the J call TRBJ1-6, with D possibly matching TRBD1 (6 bases). The CDR3 is 14 residues long. Per the germline V gene, CDR1 is SGHTA and CDR2 is FQGNSA. V was trimmed by 5 bases and J by 10 bases, leaving 15 bases between them. The CDR3 is CASSDGTLASPLHF. The CDR3 bases are TGTGCCAGCAGCGACGGGACATTGGCGTCACCCCTCCACTTT.

The gene calls are TRBV5-8 and TRBJ1-5, with D tentatively TRBD1 (5 bases). The CDR3 has 15 amino acids. The V gene's germline CDR1 is SGHTS and CDR2 YDEGEE. The V end was cut by 1 base, the J end by 0 bases, with 8 bases between. CDR3 coding DNA: TGTGCCAGCAGCTTGTCGGGGGATAGCAATCAGCCCCAGCATTTT. It codes for CASSLSGDSNQPQHF.

The chain recombines TRBV28 with TRBJ1-2, with 10 nucleotides matching TRBD1. V lost 5 bases to trimming and J lost 3 bases; unmatched junction nucleotides: 0. CDR3 length: 13 residues. The germline CDR1 and CDR2 sequences are MDHEN and SYDVKM. DNA for the CDR3: TGTGCCAGCAGTGACAGGGGGCACTATGGCTACACCTTC. Its translation is CASSDRGHYGYTF.

CDR3 nucleotides: TGTGCCAGCAGCTTAGCGCCAGGGGCGAACACCGGGGAGCTGTTTTTT. Protein product: CASSLAPGANTGELFF. The chain is built from TRBV7-2 and TRBJ2-2, with D perhaps matching TRBD1 (6 bases). Trimming removed 0 bases at V and 0 bases at J, with 8 bases between. The CDR3 is made up of 16 amino acids. CDR1 is SGHTA, CDR2 FQGNSA, per germline. Full variable domain (outside the CDR3, taken from reference TRBV7-2 and TRBJ2-2): GAGVSQSPSNKVTEKGKDVELRCDPISGHTALYWYRQSLGQGLEFLIYFQGNSAPDKSGLPSDRFSAERTGGSVSTLTIQRTQQEDSAVYLCASSLAPGANTGELFFGEGSRLTVL.

The chain links TRBV6-1 to TRBJ2-7; 7 bases line up with TRBD1. The CDR3 loop spans 17 amino acids. Germline V CDR1 and CDR2: MNHNS, SASEGT. V lost 0 bases and J lost 2; bases outside the gene matches: 10. The chain's CDR3 is CASSEAAYRGPTYEQYF. The CDR3 coding sequence is TGTGCCAGCAGTGAAGCCGCCTACAGGGGTCCTACCTACGAGCAGTACTTC.

In regard to this clone: The junction shows a germline mismatch at one end, possibly a read error. V is TRBV7-2 and J is TRBJ2-2; TRBD1 matches at 7 bases. The CDR3 is made up of 15 amino acids. Germline-derived CDR1 and CDR2 are SGHTA and FQGNSA. Here the CDR3 DNA reads TGTGCCAGCAGCTTAGAGGGGGCGAATACCGGGGAGCTGTTTTTT. Encoded protein: CASSLEGANTGELFF.

The rearrangement joins TRBV6-6 to TRBJ2-3; D perhaps matches TRBD2 (6 bases). Germline loops: CDR1 MNHNY, CDR2 SVGAGI (reference sequence). The CDR3 is 14 residues long. V dropped 2 bases and J dropped 0 bases, with 6 bases sitting between them. The CDR3 reads CASSYGGSTDTQYF. CDR3 nucleotide sequence: TGTGCCAGCAGTTACGGGGGGAGCACAGATACGCAGTATTTT.

This chain uses TRBV9 with TRBJ2-3; possibly TRBD1 for D (5 bases). The CDR3 loop spans 13 amino acids. Looked up from germline, CDR1 is SGDLS and CDR2 is YYNGEE. Trimming shortened V by 0 bases and J by 6 bases, and 8 bases separated the two germline ends. CDR3 loop: CASSVGWGDTQYF. The CDR3 DNA is TGTGCCAGCAGCGTAGGCTGGGGCGATACGCAGTATTTT. Full variable domain (remainder filled in from reference TRBV9 and TRBJ2-3): DSGVTQTPKHLITATGQRVTLRCSPRSGDLSVYWYQQSLDQGLQFLIQYYNGEERAKGNILERFSAQQFPDLHSELNLSSLELGDSALYFCASSVGWGDTQYFGPGTRLTVL.

The chain combines TRBV23-1 with TRBJ2-2; 9 bases agree with TRBD2. TRBV23-1 is assigned to the ORF class and has an uncertain function. The CDR3 length is 15 residues. V lost 5 bases, J lost 8 bases, and 9 bases stayed unmatched. The CDR3 DNA sequence: TGCGCCAGCAGTGCCATCTGCCTAGCGGGAGGGGAGCTGTTTTTT. This codes for CASSAICLAGGELFF.

The CDR3 coding sequence is TGTGCCAGCAGCGAGGGACTAGGCAATGAGCAGTTCTTC. This codes for CASSEGLGNEQFF. The chain couples TRBV7-8 to TRBJ2-1; 8 nucleotides line up with TRBD2. The germline V gene encodes CDR1 SGHVS and CDR2 FQNEAQ. CDR3 length: 13 residues. V shed 5 bases and J 6 bases; nucleotides not matched to a gene: 3.

The rearrangement uses TRBV5-4 and TRBJ2-2; no clear D. The V end was cut by 5 bases, the J end by 4 bases, with 15 bases between. Germline V lookup: CDR1 SGHNT, CDR2 YYREEE (reference sequence). CDR3 length: 15 residues. Written as DNA, the CDR3 is TGTGCCAGCAGTTTTAGCCATTATTCCACCGGGGAGCTGTTTTTT. Protein product: CASSFSHYSTGELFF.